The 8 T cell receptor beta chains reported below all come from one sample, sequenced in a study of CD8 T cells in ankylosing spondylitis. From the 5' RACE reads, TCRdb called clonotypes with MiXCR, one entry per CDR3 protein. The sample includes about 240,000 distinct CDR3 sequences, around 10% of them seen just once. The source material was blood, either unsorted or a sorted T cell fraction (not recorded which). All receptors derive from a male donor with ankylosing spondylitis or in good health (not recorded which).

At least ten counts were recorded for this clonotype. The chain links TRBV12-3 or TRBV12-4 to TRBJ2-7; 12 bases map to TRBD1. The CDR3 consists of 17 residues. V trimming: 6 bases; J trimming: 2 bases; junction bases outside the gene matches: 11. This CDR3 is CASSSSRGQGAPYEQYF. For the CDR3, the DNA is TGTGCCAGCAGCAGCAGCCGGGGACAGGGGGCTCCCTACGAGCAGTACTTC.

This clonotype was observed at least ten times. The rearrangement joins TRBV5-1 to TRBJ2-2, with TRBD1 matching 7 bases. Germline V gene lookup returns CDR1 SGHRS and CDR2 YFSETQ. The J segment lost 1 base and the V segment lost 5 bases, leaving 5 bases of the junction unmatched. This CDR3 comprises 15 residues. The CDR3 is CASRPNRGNTGELFF. For the CDR3, the DNA is TGCGCCAGCAGACCTAACAGGGGGAACACCGGGGAGCTGTTTTTT.

This chain links TRBV5-5 with TRBJ2-4; weak D call: TRBD1 (6 bases). V lost 2 bases to trimming and J lost 2 bases, with 14 bases between them. CDR3 length: 16 residues. Germline V gives CDR1 SGHKS, CDR2 YYEKEE (reference sequence). The CDR3 nucleotides are TGTGCCAGCAGCTTTTTTACAGGGCAGACCAAAAACATTCAGTACTTC. It translates to CASSFFTGQTKNIQYF.

This clonotype was counted many times. The J gene is TRBJ2-3, the V gene TRBV12-3 or TRBV12-4; 12 bases match TRBD2. The ends lost 6 bases at V and 2 bases at J; junction bases unmatched: 3. This CDR3 has 15 residues. The CDR3 loop reads CASRRLAGDTDTQYF. The DNA of the CDR3 is TGTGCCAGCAGACGACTAGCGGGGGACACAGATACGCAGTATTTT.

This clonotype has ten or more counts. J is TRBJ1-1 and V is TRBV6-5; TRBD1 aligns across 8 bases. The ends lost 0 bases at V and 5 bases at J; junction bases unmatched: 5. CDR3 size: 15 residues. CDR1 and CDR2 (germline): MNHEY, SVGAGI. The CDR3, as DNA: TGTGCCAGCAGTTACTCGACAGGGGAGTTGACTGAAGCTTTCTTT. It translates to CASSYSTGELTEAFF.

This clonotype was counted a single time. One junction end disagrees with the germline gene, perhaps due to a read error. The rearrangement links TRBV29-1 to TRBJ2-5, with 8 bases fitting TRBD1. In germline, CDR1 is SQVTM, CDR2 ANQGSEA. This CDR3 has 13 amino acids. DNA of the CDR3: TGCAACGTTGACCCAGGGGGCGAAGAGACCCAGTACTTC. It is translated as CNVDPGGEETQYF.

This chain uses TRBV5-1 with TRBJ2-1, with 10 bases fitting TRBD2. In germline, CDR1 is SGHRS, CDR2 YFSETQ. The CDR3 sequence is 18 residues long. The V segment lost 3 bases and the J segment 1 base; nucleotides outside the gene matches: 10. The CDR3 DNA reads TGCGCCAGCAGCTGGTGGACAAGCGGGAGGGCGTCCTACAATGAGCAGTTCTTC. This sequence encodes CASSWWTSGRASYNEQFF.

There are many counts of this clonotype. The chain employs TRBV10-2 and TRBJ2-7, with 8 bases identical to TRBD1. CDR3 length: 11 amino acids. Germline values: CDR1 WSHSY, CDR2 SAAADI. V was clipped by 10 bases and J by 4 bases; unmatched bases: 3. The CDR3 sequence is CATRQGYEQYF. The CDR3 DNA reads TGCGCCACCCGACAGGGGTACGAGCAGTACTTC.